This paragraph reports one TCR beta chain. What it recognizes is unknown. CDR1 is LNHNV, CDR2 YYDKDF, per germline (reference sequence). V was trimmed by 0 bases and J by 1 base, leaving 10 bases between them. This CDR3 comprises 15 residues. This entry comes from a study of T cell responses to AZD1222 COVID-19 vaccine. Sequenced by immunoSEQ multiplex PCR; TCRdb stores in-frame clones only, minus some. The table has some 150,000 clones, more than 85% seen once. Study findings and constraints: Repertoire sampling occurred only after the peak T cell response. Spike-specific TCR breadth and depth rose after two AZD1222 doses.

This chain joins TRBV15 and TRBJ2-7; D not resolved. The sample consisted of peripheral blood, taken 28 days after the second AZD1222 dose. This TCR derives from an adult who received the AZD1222 COVID-19 vaccine. This chain's CDR3 is CATSRDHSGSYEQYF. Written as DNA, the CDR3 is TGTGCCACCAGCAGAGATCACAGTGGTTCCTACGAGCAGTACTTC.